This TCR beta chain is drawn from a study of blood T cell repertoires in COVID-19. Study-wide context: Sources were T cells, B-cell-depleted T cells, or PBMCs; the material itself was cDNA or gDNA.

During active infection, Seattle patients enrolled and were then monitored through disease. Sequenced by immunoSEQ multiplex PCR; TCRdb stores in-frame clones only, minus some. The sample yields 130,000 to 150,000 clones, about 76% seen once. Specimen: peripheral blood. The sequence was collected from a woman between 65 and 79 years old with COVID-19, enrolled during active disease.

The chain's CDR3 is CASSGGLEREQFF. The DNA for the CDR3 is TGTGCCAGCAGTGGCGGACTAGAACGCGAGCAGTTCTTC. The chain joins TRBV2 to TRBJ2-1, with TRBD2 matching 7 bases. Unmatched junction bases numbered 7, after V lost 4 bases and J lost 10 bases. Germline CDR1 and CDR2: SNHLY and FYNNEI. CDR3 length: 13 residues. The variable domain in full, completed from reference TRBV2 and TRBJ2-1, reads EPEVTQTPSHQVTQMGQEVILRCVPISNHLYFYWYRQILGQKVEFLVSFYNNEISEKSEIFDDQFSVERPDGSNFTLKIRSTKLEDSAMYFCASSGGLEREQFFGPGTRLTVL.